Shown below are 11 T cell receptor beta chains from a single sample sequenced in a study of shared clonotypes between healthy human individuals. The repertoire was sequenced with immunoSEQ multiplex PCR; TCRdb's copy has only in-frame clones and lacks some. The table records roughly 530,000 clones, 90% to 97% of them present only once. The material sequenced was naive CD4+ T cells sorted from blood. Documented subset: CD45RA+ positively selected. These receptors were obtained from a young woman in good health.

The CDR3 protein is CASSATDLAGVAKNIQYF. The CDR3 nucleotides are TGTGCCAGCAGCGCTACCGACCTAGCGGGAGTGGCCAAAAACATTCAGTACTTC. The V call is TRBV9, the J call TRBJ2-4, with 10 positions matching TRBD2. V was pared by 3 bases and J by 1 base, with 10 bases of the junction left unmatched. The CDR3 covers 18 residues. Germline V gene data show CDR1 as SGDLS and CDR2 as YYNGEE.

This chain connects TRBV6-6 to TRBJ2-7, with 10 nucleotides matching TRBD1. After removal of 2 bases from V and 5 bases from J, the junction contained 6 bases not matched to a gene. The CDR3 has 15 amino acids. The germline CDR1 and CDR2 sequences are MNHNY and SVGAGI (reference sequence). This CDR3 is CASSYDRGLLNEQYF. The CDR3 coding sequence is TGTGCCAGCAGTTACGACAGGGGGCTTCTTAACGAGCAGTACTTC.

V usage is TRBV19 and J usage is TRBJ1-6, with D possibly TRBD1 on 5 matching bases. Trimming cost V 3 bases and J 15 bases, with 9 bases left between them. CDR1 is LNHDA and CDR2 is SQIVND in the germline V gene (reference sequence). The CDR3 length is 11 residues. The CDR3 here is CASSMGPILHF. The CDR3 DNA reads as TGTGCCAGTAGTATGGGACCCATCCTCCACTTT.

J is TRBJ2-5 and V is TRBV10-3; TRBD2 agrees at 9 bases. Germline CDR1 ENHRY, CDR2 SYGVKD. With 5 bases clipped from V and 1 base from J, the junction kept 11 bases outside the gene matches. This CDR3 has 17 residues. CDR3 nucleotides: TGTGCCATCAGTAAAACAGGTCTGACTAGCGGCCAAGAGACCCAGTACTTC. This codes for CAISKTGLTSGQETQYF.

The chain couples TRBV6-1 to TRBJ2-7; 10 nucleotides agree with TRBD1. The germline V gene encodes CDR1 MNHNS and CDR2 SASEGT. V lost 2 bases, J lost 3 bases, and 7 bases stayed unmatched. The CDR3 loop spans 16 amino acids. CDR3 sequence: CASSEIIGTGDYEQYF. CDR3 sequence (DNA): TGTGCCAGCAGTGAAATTATCGGGACAGGGGACTACGAGCAGTACTTC.

The chain has TRBV11-2 and TRBJ2-7, with no clear D. The germline V gene has CDR1 SGHAT and CDR2 FQNNGV. The CDR3 totals 13 residues. Trimming left V 0 bases short and J 8 bases short, with 11 bases between. CDR3 loop: CASSLDHFSQQYF. The DNA for the CDR3 is TGTGCCAGCAGCTTAGATCACTTTAGCCAGCAGTACTTC.

Comment on this clone: A junction boundary mismatches the germline segment, possibly from a read error. The rearrangement links TRBV4-1 to TRBJ2-5; no clear D. This CDR3 spans 13 amino acids. From germline, CDR1 is MGHRA and CDR2 YSYEKL. In nucleotides, the CDR3 is TGCGCCAGCGGCCAAGTGTTCTCGGGGACCCAGTACTTC. Residues: CASGQVFSGTQYF.

In its sample, this clone was seen once. J is TRBJ2-7 and V is TRBV9, with 7 nucleotides matching TRBD2. CDR1 and CDR2 (germline): SGDLS, YYNGEE. V shed 3 bases, J shed 4 bases, and the junction held 7 bases outside the gene matches. CDR3 size: 14 residues. CDR3 in DNA: TGTGCCAGCAGCGAAACTAGCGCGAAATACGAGCAGTACTTC. It encodes CASSETSAKYEQYF.

V gene TRBV9 combines with J gene TRBJ1-1, with a possible D match to TRBD1 (5 bases). CDR1 is SGDLS and CDR2 is YYNGEE in the germline V gene. The germline V and J ends were trimmed by 4 bases and 1 base, with 8 bases remaining between them. This CDR3 region has 13 residues. Here the CDR3 reads CASSMTENTEAFF. DNA of the CDR3: TGTGCCAGCAGCATGACAGAGAACACTGAAGCTTTCTTT.

The CDR3 DNA reads as TGTGCCAGCTCACAAGCGAACACTGAAGCTTTCTTT. It specifies CASSQANTEAFF. The V call is TRBV18, the J call TRBJ1-1; no reliable D call. The germline gives CDR1 KGHSH, CDR2 LQKENI. The CDR3 spans 12 residues. Trimming shortened V by 4 bases and J by 1 base, and 4 bases separated the two germline ends.

The chain combines TRBV28 with TRBJ2-5; 11 bases are shared with TRBD2. The junction had 0 bases not matched to a gene; V was cut back by 2 bases and J by 4 bases. This CDR3 has 14 residues. The germline V gene has CDR1 MDHEN and CDR2 SYDVKM. The CDR3 protein is CASSLTSGRETQYF. The CDR3 coding sequence is TGTGCCAGCAGTTTAACTAGCGGGAGAGAGACCCAGTACTTC.